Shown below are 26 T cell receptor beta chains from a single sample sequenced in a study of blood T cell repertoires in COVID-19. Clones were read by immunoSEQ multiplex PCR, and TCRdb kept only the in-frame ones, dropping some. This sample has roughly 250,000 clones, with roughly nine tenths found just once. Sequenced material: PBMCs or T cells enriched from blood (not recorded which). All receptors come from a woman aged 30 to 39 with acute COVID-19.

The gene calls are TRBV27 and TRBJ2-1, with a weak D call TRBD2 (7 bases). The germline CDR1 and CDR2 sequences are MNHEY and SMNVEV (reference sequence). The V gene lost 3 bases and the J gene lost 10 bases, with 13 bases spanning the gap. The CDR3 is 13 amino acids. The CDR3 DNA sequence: TGTGCCAGCAGTTTTGCGGGGGCGAGGGAGCAGTTCTTC. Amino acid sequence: CASSFAGAREQFF.

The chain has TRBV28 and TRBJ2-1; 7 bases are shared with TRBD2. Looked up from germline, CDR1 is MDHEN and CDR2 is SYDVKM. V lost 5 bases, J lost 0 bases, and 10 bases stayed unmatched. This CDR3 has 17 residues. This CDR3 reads CASSTGPGRSSYNEQFF. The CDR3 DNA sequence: TGTGCCAGCAGTACAGGCCCCGGGAGGAGCTCCTACAATGAGCAGTTCTTC.

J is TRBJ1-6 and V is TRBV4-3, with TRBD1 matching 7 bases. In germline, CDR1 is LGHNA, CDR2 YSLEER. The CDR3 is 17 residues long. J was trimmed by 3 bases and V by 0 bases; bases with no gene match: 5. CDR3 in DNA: TGCGCCAGCAGCCAAGACAGGGGGGATTTCTATAATTCACCCCTCCACTTT. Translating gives CASSQDRGDFYNSPLHF.

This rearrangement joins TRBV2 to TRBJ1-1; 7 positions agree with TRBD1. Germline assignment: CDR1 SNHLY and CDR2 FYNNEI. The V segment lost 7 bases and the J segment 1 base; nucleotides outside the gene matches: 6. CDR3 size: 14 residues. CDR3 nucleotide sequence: TGTGCCAGCACCTTTGGACAGGAGAACACTGAAGCTTTCTTT. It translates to CASTFGQENTEAFF.

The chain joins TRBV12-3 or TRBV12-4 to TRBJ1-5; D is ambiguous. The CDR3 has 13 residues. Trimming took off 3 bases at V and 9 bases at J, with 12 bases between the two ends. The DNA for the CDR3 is TGTGCCAGCAGTTTTTATCACTCGGGGCCCCAGCATTTT. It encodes CASSFYHSGPQHF.

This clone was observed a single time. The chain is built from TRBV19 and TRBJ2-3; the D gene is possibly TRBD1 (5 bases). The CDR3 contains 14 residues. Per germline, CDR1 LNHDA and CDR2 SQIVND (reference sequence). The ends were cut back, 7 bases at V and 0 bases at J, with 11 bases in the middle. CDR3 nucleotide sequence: TGTGCCAGTATGGTTCAGGGTAGCACAGATACGCAGTATTTT. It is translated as CASMVQGSTDTQYF.

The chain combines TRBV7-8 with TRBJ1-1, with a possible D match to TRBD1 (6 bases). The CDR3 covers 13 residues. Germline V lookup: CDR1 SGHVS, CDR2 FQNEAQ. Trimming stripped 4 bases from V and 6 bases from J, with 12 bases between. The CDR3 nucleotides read TGTGCCAGCAGCTGGGACACCGGGGCTGAAGCTTTCTTT. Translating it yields CASSWDTGAEAFF.

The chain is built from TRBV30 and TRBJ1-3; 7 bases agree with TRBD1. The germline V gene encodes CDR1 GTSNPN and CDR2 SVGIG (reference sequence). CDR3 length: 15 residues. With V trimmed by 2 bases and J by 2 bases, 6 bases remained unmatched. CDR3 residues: CAWSLTGTAGNTIYF. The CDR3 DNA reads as TGTGCCTGGAGTCTTACCGGGACAGCTGGAAACACCATATATTTT.

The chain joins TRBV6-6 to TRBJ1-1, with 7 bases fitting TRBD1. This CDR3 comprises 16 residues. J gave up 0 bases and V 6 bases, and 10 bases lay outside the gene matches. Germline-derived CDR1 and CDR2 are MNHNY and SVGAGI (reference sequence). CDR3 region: CASSPGTVGMNTEAFF. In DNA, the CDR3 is TGTGCCAGCAGCCCCGGGACAGTTGGAATGAACACTGAAGCTTTCTTT.

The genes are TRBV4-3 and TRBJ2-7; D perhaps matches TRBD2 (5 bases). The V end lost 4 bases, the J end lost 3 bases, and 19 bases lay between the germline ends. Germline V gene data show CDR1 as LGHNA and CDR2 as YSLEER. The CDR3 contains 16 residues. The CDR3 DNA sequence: TGCGCCAGCAGCCGAATCCTTCTTTACCGGGACTACGAGCAGTACTTC. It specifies CASSRILLYRDYEQYF.

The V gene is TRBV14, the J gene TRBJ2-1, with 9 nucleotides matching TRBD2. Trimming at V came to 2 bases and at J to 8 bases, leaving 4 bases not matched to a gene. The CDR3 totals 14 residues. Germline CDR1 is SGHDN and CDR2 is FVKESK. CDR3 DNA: TGTGCCAGCAGCCAACTTAGCGGGGGTTATGAGCAGTTCTTC. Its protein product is CASSQLSGGYEQFF.

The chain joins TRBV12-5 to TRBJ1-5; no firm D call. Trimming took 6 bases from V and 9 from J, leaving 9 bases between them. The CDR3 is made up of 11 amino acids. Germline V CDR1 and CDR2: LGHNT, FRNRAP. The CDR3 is CASGNGPPQHF. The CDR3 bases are TGTGCTAGTGGAAATGGGCCGCCCCAGCATTTT.

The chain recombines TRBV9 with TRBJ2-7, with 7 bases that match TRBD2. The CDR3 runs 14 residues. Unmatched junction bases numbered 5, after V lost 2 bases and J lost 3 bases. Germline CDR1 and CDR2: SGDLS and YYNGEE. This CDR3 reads CASSVAGAGYEQYF. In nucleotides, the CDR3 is TGTGCCAGCAGCGTGGCGGGAGCGGGCTACGAGCAGTACTTC.

The CDR3 DNA sequence: TGTGCCAGCAGTACTAGCGTCGGGAGCACAGATACGCAGTATTTT. The encoded protein is CASSTSVGSTDTQYF. This chain joins TRBV3-1 (or the pseudogene TRBV3-2) and TRBJ2-3; 7 bases agree with TRBD2. This CDR3 is built from 15 residues. V was clipped by 6 bases and J by 0 bases; unmatched bases: 6. CDR1 and CDR2 from the germline V gene are LGHDT and YNNKEL (reference sequence).

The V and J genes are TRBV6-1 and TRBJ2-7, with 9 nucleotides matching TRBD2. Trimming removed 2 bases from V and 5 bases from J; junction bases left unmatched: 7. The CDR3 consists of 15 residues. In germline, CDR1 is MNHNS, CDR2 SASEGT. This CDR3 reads CASSESASGAHEQYF. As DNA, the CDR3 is TGTGCCAGCAGTGAATCGGCTAGCGGGGCCCACGAGCAGTACTTC.

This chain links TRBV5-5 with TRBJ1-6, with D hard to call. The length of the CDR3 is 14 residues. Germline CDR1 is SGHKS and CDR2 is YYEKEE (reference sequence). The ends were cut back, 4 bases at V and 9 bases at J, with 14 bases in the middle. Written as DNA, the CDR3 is TGTGCCAGCAGCCCCCTGGGAGTATTTTCACCCCTCCACTTT. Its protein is CASSPLGVFSPLHF.

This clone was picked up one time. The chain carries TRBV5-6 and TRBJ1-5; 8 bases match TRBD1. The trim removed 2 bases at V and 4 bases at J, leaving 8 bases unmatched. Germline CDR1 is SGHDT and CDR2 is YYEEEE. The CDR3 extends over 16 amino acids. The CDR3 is CASSFYGQGGNQPQHF. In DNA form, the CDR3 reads TGTGCCAGCAGCTTCTATGGACAGGGAGGGAATCAGCCCCAGCATTTT. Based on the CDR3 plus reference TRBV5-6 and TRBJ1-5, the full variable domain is DAGVTQSPTHLIKTRGQQVTLRCSPKSGHDTVSWYQQALGQGPQFIFQYYEEEERQRGNFPDRFSGHQFPNYSSELNVNALLLGDSALYLCASSFYGQGGNQPQHFGDGTRLSIL.

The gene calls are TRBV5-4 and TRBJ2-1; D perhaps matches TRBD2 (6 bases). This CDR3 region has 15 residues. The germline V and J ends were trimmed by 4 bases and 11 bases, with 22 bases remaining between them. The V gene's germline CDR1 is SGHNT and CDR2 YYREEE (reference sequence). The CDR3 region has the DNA TGTGCCAGCAGCCCACCTGGGACTTACCCGTTTCAGCAGTTCTTC. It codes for CASSPPGTYPFQQFF.

The CDR3 loop reads CASSLDPRQFGELFF. The CDR3 DNA follows: TGTGCCAGCAGCTTAGACCCTCGACAGTTCGGGGAGCTGTTTTTT. The chain has TRBV11-2 and TRBJ2-2; tentatively, D is TRBD1 (5 bases). The germline CDR1 and CDR2 sequences are SGHAT and FQNNGV. The V end lost 0 bases, the J end lost 7 bases, and 12 bases lay between the germline ends. The CDR3 runs 15 residues.

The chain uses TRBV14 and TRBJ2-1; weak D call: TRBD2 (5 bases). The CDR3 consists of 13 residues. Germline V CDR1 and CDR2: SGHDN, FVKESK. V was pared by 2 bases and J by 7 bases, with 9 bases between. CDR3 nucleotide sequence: TGTGCCAGCAGCCAAAATGGAGGAAATGAGCAGTTCTTC. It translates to CASSQNGGNEQFF.

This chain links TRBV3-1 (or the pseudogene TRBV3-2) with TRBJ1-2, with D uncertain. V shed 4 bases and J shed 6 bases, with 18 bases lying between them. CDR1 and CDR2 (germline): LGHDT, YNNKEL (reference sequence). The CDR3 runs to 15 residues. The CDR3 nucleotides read TGTGCCAGCAGCCCGCATCTATGGGCAAACGATGGCTACACCTTC. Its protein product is CASSPHLWANDGYTF.

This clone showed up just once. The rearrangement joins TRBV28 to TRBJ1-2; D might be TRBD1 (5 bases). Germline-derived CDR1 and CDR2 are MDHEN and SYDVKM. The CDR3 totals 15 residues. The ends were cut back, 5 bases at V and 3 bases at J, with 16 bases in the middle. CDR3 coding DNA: TGTGCCAGCAGTCACTTCATCGGGGGGGACTATGGCTACACCTTC. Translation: CASSHFIGGDYGYTF.

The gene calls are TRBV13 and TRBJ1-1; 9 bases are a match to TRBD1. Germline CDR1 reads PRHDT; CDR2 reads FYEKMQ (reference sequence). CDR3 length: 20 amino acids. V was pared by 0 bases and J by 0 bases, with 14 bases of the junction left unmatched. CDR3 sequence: CASSLGLRRTGAKMNTEAFF. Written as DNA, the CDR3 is TGTGCCAGCAGCTTAGGCCTAAGGAGGACAGGGGCTAAGATGAACACTGAAGCTTTCTTT.

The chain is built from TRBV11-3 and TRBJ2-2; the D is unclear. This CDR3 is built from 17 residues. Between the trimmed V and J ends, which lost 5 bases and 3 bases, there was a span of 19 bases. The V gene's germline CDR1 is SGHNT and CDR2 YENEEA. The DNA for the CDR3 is TGTGCCAGCAGCCAAAGGAGCTTTGGTGAGTACACCGGGGAGCTGTTTTTT. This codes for CASSQRSFGEYTGELFF.

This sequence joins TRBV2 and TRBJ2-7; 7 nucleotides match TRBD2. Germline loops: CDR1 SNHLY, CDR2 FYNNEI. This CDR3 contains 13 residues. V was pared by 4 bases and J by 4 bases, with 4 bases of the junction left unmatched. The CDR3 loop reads CASSVGSGYEQYF. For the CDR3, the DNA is TGTGCCAGCAGTGTCGGTAGCGGGTACGAGCAGTACTTC.

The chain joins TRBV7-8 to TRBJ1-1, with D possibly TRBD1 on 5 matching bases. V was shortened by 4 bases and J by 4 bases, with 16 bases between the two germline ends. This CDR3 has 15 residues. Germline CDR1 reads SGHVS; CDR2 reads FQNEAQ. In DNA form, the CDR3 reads TGTGCCAGCAGCTCCGGGACTCTGAGGATCACTGAAGCTTTCTTT. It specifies CASSSGTLRITEAFF. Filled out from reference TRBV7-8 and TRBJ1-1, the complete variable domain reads GAGVSQSPRYKVAKRGQDVALRCDPISGHVSLFWYQQALGQGPEFLTYFQNEAQLDKSGLPSDRFFAERPEGSVSTLKIQRTQQEDSAVYLCASSSGTLRITEAFFGQGTRLTVV.